This T cell receptor beta chain is from a study of blood T cell repertoires in COVID-19. At the level of the study: T cells, B-cell-depleted T cells, or PBMCs provided the cDNA or gDNA that served as material.

The V gene's germline CDR1 is MNHEY and CDR2 SVGAGI. The CDR3 sequence is 15 residues long. Trimming took 2 bases from V and 1 from J, leaving 12 bases between them. As originally analysed: Estimation of nucleated cell counts relied on the amplification of reference gene primers. The protocol was immunoSEQ multiplex PCR, while the TCRdb copy is restricted to in-frame clones and leaves out a portion. Clone size and V and J calls were adopted from that table, with D and trimming inferred from the DNA. The table shows roughly 520,000 clones, with approximately 88% occurring only once. Recovery meant two consecutive negative NP/OP PCR tests, professional clearance, or resolved symptoms.

The source of this sequence is a woman in her 40s who had recovered from COVID-19. Sequenced material: PBMCs or T cells enriched from blood (not recorded which). The V and J genes are TRBV6-5 and TRBJ2-7; no clear D. This CDR3 reads CASSYNVAESYEQYF. CDR3 nucleotide sequence: TGTGCCAGCAGTTACAATGTAGCTGAATCCTACGAGCAGTACTTC.